Listed below are T cell receptor beta chains from one sample, sequenced in a study of technical replicates of blood from a handful of donors. Method: immunoSEQ multiplex PCR; TCRdb's copy keeps in-frame clones and lacks some. The data show just over 80,000 clones, roughly 96% seen once. The specimen was T cells isolated from PBMCs. The source of these receptors is a human donor in good health. CDR3s include the opening cysteine and the closing phenylalanine or tryptophan. D genes are given only for firm matches. Some rows mark clone size as missing; the rest say once, few, many or name a class of expanded clone.

abundance	j_gene	d_gene	v_gene	CDR3aa	CDR3nt
-	TRBJ1-1	-	TRBV12-1	CASSPGQSSLGTTTTEAFF	TGTGCCAGCAGCCCTGGCCAAAGTTCCTTGGGCACGACTACCACTGAAGCTTTCTTT
-	TRBJ1-2	-	TRBV10-2	CASSEQFANGYTF	TGCGCCAGCAGTGAGCAGTTTGCCAACGGCTACACCTTC
-	TRBJ2-1	TRBD2	TRBV2	CARPGTTNNEQFF	TGTGCCAGACCCGGGACTACCAACAATGAGCAGTTCTTC
-	TRBJ2-7	TRBD2	TRBV2	CASSRAGGSYEQYF	TGTGCCAGCAGTCGAGCGGGAGGTTCCTACGAGCAGTACTTC
-	TRBJ1-2	TRBD1	TRBV5-4	CASSYDRGQGGYTF	TGTGCCAGCAGTTATGACAGGGGGCAAGGTGGCTACACCTTC
-	TRBJ2-7	TRBD2	TRBV5-1	CASSLTSGRRYEQYF	TGCGCCAGCAGCTTGACTAGCGGGAGGAGGTACGAGCAGTACTTC
-	TRBJ2-7	-	TRBV5-1	CASSFEAVAYEQYF	TGCGCCAGCAGCTTTGAGGCGGTCGCCTACGAGCAGTACTTC
-	TRBJ2-7	-	TRBV6-1	CASSLGGYEQYF	TGTGCCAGCAGCCTAGGAGGCTACGAGCAGTACTTC
-	TRBJ2-3	TRBD1	TRBV9	CASSVVPGGADTQYF	TGTGCCAGCAGCGTAGTTCCAGGGGGAGCGGATACGCAGTATTTT
-	TRBJ2-2	TRBD1	TRBV2	CASNGQGNTGELFF	TGTGCCAGCAATGGACAGGGGAACACCGGGGAGCTGTTTTTT
-	TRBJ2-7	TRBD1	TRBV14	CASSLYRDSYEQYF	TGTGCCAGCAGCCTATATCGGGACAGCTACGAGCAGTACTTC
-	TRBJ2-2	TRBD2	TRBV2	CASRLAGEGTGELFF	TGTGCCAGCAGACTAGCGGGAGAAGGAACCGGGGAGCTGTTTTTT
-	TRBJ2-7	-	TRBV6-5	CASGNTGISYEQYF	TGTGCCAGCGGAAATACAGGGATCTCCTACGAGCAGTACTTC
-	TRBJ1-4	-	TRBV5-1	CASSLDSTDEKLFF	TGCGCCAGCAGCTTGGACAGTACTGATGAAAAACTGTTTTTT
once	TRBJ2-3	-	TRBV6-5	CASRLGRTTDTQYF	TGTGCCAGCAGACTAGGACGTACCACAGATACGCAGTATTTT
-	TRBJ2-7	-	TRBV27	CASSLAQNYEQYF	TGTGCCAGCAGTTTGGCTCAAAACTACGAGCAGTACTTC
-	TRBJ1-1	-	TRBV28	CASSSRWFLF	TGTGCCAGCAGTTCCAGATGGTTTCTCTTT
-	TRBJ1-3	-	TRBV11-2	CASSLTNSGNTIYF	TGTGCCAGCAGCTTGACAAACTCTGGAAACACCATATATTTT
-	TRBJ2-2	TRBD1	TRBV5-6	CASSLGTGNTGELFF	TGTGCCAGCAGCTTGGGGACAGGCAACACCGGGGAGCTGTTTTTT
-	TRBJ2-1	-	TRBV25-1	CASSHWGERFDNEQFF	TGTGCCAGCAGCCATTGGGGGGAGAGGTTTGACAATGAGCAGTTCTTC
-	TRBJ1-4	-	TRBV6-5	CASSPDSAQEKLFF	TGTGCCAGCAGCCCGGACAGCGCACAAGAAAAACTGTTTTTT
once	TRBJ2-5	TRBD1	TRBV29-1	CSVESRDRGQETQYF	TGCAGCGTTGAAAGCCGGGACAGGGGTCAAGAGACCCAGTACTTC
-	TRBJ2-1	TRBD1	TRBV11-2	CASKGTGEINEQFF	TGTGCCAGCAAAGGGACAGGGGAGATTAATGAGCAGTTCTTC
-	TRBJ2-7	TRBD2	TRBV28	CASSLAGISGRASEQYF	TGTGCCAGCAGTTTAGCAGGGATAAGCGGGAGGGCCTCCGAGCAGTACTTC
-	TRBJ2-1	TRBD2	TRBV27	CASSWTSGNYNEQFF	TGTGCCAGCAGTTGGACTAGCGGTAACTACAATGAGCAGTTCTTC
-	TRBJ1-2	-	TRBV7-2	CASSYRDYGYTF	TGTGCCAGCAGTTACAGGGACTATGGCTACACCTTC
-	TRBJ1-2	-	TRBV5-1	CASSLFTEANYGYTF	TGCGCCAGCAGCTTGTTTACCGAGGCTAACTATGGCTACACCTTC
-	TRBJ1-1	TRBD1	TRBV7-6	CASSSRQGPNTEAFF	TGTGCCAGCAGCTCACGACAGGGGCCTAACACTGAAGCTTTCTTT
-	TRBJ2-3	TRBD2	TRBV7-3	CASSLTSRTSGIGTQYF	TGTGCCAGCAGCTTAACCTCGAGGACTAGCGGGATCGGTACGCAGTATTTT
-	TRBJ1-4	-	TRBV28	CASWRTANEKLFF	TGTGCCAGCTGGAGGACAGCTAATGAAAAACTGTTTTTT
-	TRBJ2-3	TRBD2	TRBV6-4	CASSDGGSGADTQYF	TGTGCCAGCAGTGACGGCGGGAGCGGGGCAGATACGCAGTATTTT
-	TRBJ2-2	-	TRBV6-5	CASSFDTGELFF	TGTGCCAGCAGTTTCGACACCGGGGAGCTGTTTTTT
-	TRBJ1-1	TRBD1	TRBV28	CASTFTGQGDTEAFF	TGTGCCAGCACCTTTACGGGACAGGGAGACACTGAAGCTTTCTTT
-	TRBJ2-5	-	TRBV10-1	CASSGSFSGEETQYF	TGCGCCAGCAGTGGATCCTTCTCGGGAGAAGAGACCCAGTACTTC
-	TRBJ2-1	TRBD2	TRBV7-9	CASSFWREFNEQFF	TGTGCCAGCAGCTTCTGGCGGGAGTTTAATGAGCAGTTCTTC